This T cell receptor beta chain appears in the sequencing data of a study of T cells in Graves' hyperthyroidism and ophthalmopathy. The overall study: The blood sample was taken at first diagnosis, before treatment began.

This clonotype has only a few counts. No antigen is known for it. Participants, patients aged 18 to 65, had newly diagnosed hyperthyroidism with a duration under 2 months. Patients were excluded because of uncontrolled infection, other autoimmune disease, pregnancy or lactation. Study-level points and caveats: In validation, the model predicted ophthalmopathy. These predictions came a median approximately six months before onset.

Germline loops: CDR1 MGHRA, CDR2 YSYEKL. CDR3 length: 15 residues. Trimming removed 6 bases from V and 1 base from J, with 13 bases in between. RNA transcripts served as the template for amplifying TCR beta CDR3 regions. In the first-round RT-PCR of the TCR CDR3, the HTBI primer set was used. TCRdb reprocessed the multiplex PCR reads with MiXCR, giving one entry per CDR3 protein. This sample yields some 440,000 distinct CDR3 sequences, of which approximately 15% are seen a single time; roughly 7.7% belongs to the top ten. Sequencing used blood. This sequence joins TRBV4-1 and TRBJ1-5; unclear D gene. This sequence was found in a woman in her late teens or twenties with Graves' hyperthyroidism. This chain's CDR3 is CASSPGPVSNQPQHF. CDR3 bases: TGCGCCAGCAGTCCCGGGCCGGTGAGCAATCAGCCCCAGCATTTT.